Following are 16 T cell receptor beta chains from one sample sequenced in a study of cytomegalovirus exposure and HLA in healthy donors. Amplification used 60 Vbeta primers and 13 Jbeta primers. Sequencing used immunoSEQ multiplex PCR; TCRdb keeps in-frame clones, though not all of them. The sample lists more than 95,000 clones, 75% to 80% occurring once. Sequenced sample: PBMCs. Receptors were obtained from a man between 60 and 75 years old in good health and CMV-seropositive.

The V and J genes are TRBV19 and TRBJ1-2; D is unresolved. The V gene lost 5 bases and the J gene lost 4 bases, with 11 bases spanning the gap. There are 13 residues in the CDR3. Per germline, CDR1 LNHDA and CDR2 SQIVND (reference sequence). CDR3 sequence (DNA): TGTGCCAGTAGTCCTCGACACGGCTATGGCTACACCTTC. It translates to CASSPRHGYGYTF.

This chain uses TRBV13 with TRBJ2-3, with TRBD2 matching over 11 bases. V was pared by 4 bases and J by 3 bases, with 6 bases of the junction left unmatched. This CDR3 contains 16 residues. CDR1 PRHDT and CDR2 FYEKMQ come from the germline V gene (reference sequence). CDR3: CASSYRSGGATDTQYF. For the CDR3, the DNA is TGTGCCAGCAGCTATCGTAGCGGGGGGGCGACAGATACGCAGTATTTT.

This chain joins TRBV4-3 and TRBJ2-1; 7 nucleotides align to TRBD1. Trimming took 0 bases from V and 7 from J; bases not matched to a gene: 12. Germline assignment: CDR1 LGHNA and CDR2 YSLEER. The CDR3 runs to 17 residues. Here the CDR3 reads CASSQDTGRGYWNEQFF. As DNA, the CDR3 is TGCGCCAGCAGCCAAGACACGGGCAGGGGGTATTGGAATGAGCAGTTCTTC.

CDR3 sequence: CASSFQGAAGNTIYF. The CDR3 DNA reads TGTGCCAGCAGCTTCCAGGGGGCCGCTGGAAACACCATATATTTT. J is TRBJ1-3 and V is TRBV7-3; TRBD1 matches 8 bases. Germline V CDR1 and CDR2: SGHTA, FQGTGA. V lost 3 bases to trimming and J lost 2 bases; unmatched junction nucleotides: 3. The CDR3 spans 15 residues.

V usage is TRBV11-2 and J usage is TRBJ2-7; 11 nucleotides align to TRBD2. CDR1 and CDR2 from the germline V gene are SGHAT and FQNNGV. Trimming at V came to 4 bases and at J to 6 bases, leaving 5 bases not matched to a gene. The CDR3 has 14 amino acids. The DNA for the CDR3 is TGTGCCAGCAGCTCGACCGGGACTAGCGGCGAGCAGTACTTC. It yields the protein CASSSTGTSGEQYF.

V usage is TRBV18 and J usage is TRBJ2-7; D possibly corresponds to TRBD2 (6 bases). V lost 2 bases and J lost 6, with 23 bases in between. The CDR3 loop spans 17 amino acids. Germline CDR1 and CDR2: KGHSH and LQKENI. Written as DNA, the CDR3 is TGTGCCAGCTCACCATTCCCCCGGGACTCCTCCCTTCTCGAGCAGTACTTC. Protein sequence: CASSPFPRDSSLLEQYF.

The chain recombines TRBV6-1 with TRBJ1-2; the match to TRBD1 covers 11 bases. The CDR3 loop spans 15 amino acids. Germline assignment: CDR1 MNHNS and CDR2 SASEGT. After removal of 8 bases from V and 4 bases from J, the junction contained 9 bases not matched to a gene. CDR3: CASFPGQGVSYGYTF. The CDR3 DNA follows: TGTGCCAGCTTTCCGGGACAGGGGGTTAGCTATGGCTACACCTTC.

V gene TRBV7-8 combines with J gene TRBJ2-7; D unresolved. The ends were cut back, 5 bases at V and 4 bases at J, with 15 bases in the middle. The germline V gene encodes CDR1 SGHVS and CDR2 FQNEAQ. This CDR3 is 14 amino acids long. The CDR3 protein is CASSQVVVAYEQYF. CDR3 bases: TGTGCCAGCAGCCAGGTGGTTGTGGCGTACGAGCAGTACTTC.

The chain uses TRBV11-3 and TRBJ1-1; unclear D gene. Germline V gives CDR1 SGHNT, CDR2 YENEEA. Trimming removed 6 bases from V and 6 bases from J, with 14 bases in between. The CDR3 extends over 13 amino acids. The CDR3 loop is CASRARGSAEAFF. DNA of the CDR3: TGTGCCAGCAGGGCCAGAGGTTCCGCTGAAGCTTTCTTT.

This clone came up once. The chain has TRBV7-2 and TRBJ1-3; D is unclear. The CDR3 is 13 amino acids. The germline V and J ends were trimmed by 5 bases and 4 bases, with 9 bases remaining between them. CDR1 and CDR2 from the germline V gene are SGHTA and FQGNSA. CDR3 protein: CASSPGRGNTIYF. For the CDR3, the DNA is TGTGCCAGCAGCCCTGGTCGGGGAAACACCATATATTTT.

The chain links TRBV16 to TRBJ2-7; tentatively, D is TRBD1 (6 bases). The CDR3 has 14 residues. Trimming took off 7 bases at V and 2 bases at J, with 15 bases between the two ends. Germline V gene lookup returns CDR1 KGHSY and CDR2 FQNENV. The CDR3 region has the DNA TGTGCCAGCAACTCCGGGACAAGTACCTACGAGCAGTACTTC. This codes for CASNSGTSTYEQYF.

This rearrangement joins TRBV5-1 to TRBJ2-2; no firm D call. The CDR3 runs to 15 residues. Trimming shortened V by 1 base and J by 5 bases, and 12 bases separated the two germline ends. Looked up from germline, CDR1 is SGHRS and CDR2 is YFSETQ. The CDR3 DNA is TGCGCCAGCAGCTTGCCAATTACGACTACCGGGGAGCTGTTTTTT. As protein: CASSLPITTTGELFF.

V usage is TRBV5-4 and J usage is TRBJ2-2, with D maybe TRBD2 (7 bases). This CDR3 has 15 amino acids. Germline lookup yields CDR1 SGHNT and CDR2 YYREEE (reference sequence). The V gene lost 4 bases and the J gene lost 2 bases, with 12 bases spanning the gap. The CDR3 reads CASSQGGENTGELFF. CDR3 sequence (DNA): TGTGCCAGCAGCCAAGGGGGGGAAAACACCGGGGAGCTGTTTTTT.

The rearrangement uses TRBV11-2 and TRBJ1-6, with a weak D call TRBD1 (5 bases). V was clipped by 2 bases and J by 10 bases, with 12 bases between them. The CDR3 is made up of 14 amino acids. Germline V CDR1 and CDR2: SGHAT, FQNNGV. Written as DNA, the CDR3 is TGTGCCAGCAGCTTAATACAGGCCGGCTCACCCCTCCACTTT. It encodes CASSLIQAGSPLHF.

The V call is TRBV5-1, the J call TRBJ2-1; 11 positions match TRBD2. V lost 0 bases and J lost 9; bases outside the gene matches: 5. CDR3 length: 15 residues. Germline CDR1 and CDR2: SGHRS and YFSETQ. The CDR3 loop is CASSLDVAGGVEQFF. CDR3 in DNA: TGCGCCAGCAGCTTGGATGTAGCGGGGGGGGTTGAGCAGTTCTTC.

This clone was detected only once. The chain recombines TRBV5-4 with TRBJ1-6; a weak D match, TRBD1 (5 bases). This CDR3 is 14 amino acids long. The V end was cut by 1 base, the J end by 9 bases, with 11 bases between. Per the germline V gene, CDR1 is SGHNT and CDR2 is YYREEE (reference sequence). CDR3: CASSLNRGSSPLHF. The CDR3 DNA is TGTGCCAGCAGCTTGAACCGGGGGTCTTCACCCCTCCACTTT.